There are a few counts of the clone carrying this TCR beta chain. Antigen: not known. This CDR3 comprises 14 residues. V was cut by 2 bases and J by 5 bases, with 15 bases left in between. Germline-derived CDR1 and CDR2 are DFQATT and SNEGSKA (reference sequence). The source of the sample is a study of type 1 regulatory T cells. In the study overall: An in vitro protocol generated T-allo10, a Tr1-enriched, alloantigen-specific CD4 T cell product. Findings of the study overall: Tr1 cells had a more restricted TCR repertoire than non-Tr1 cells.

One entry per CDR3 protein, called by TCRdb with MiXCR from the reads. The sample lists roughly 71,000 distinct CDR3 sequences, less than 25% occurring once. Sequencing was performed on cultured type 1 regulatory T (Tr1) cells, either the whole culture or a sorted fraction (not recorded which). The TCR comes from a human donor in good health. The chain carries TRBV20-1 and TRBJ2-5; unclear D gene. CDR3 protein: CSARRASSRETQYF. Written as DNA, the CDR3 is TGCAGTGCTAGAAGGGCGTCTAGTCGGGAGACCCAGTACTTC.